These 10 T cell receptor beta chains originate from one sample sequenced in a study of identical twins. Via MiXCR, TCRdb re-called the 5' RACE reads, giving one row per CDR3 protein. The sample yields over 600,000 distinct CDR3 sequences, less than 25% seen once. These data were also reused for a study on T cells expressing NK-cell markers.

Sequenced: PBMCs. The receptors come from a young woman in good health.

The chain couples TRBV5-5 to TRBJ2-1, with 7 positions matching TRBD1. Trimming cost V 4 bases and J 4 bases; bases outside gene matches: 8. Germline V gives CDR1 SGHKS, CDR2 YYEKEE (reference sequence). The CDR3 runs to 15 residues. The CDR3 DNA sequence: TGTGCCAGCAGCCGACAGGGAATAAGATACAATGAGCAGTTCTTC. Translating gives CASSRQGIRYNEQFF.

This clonotype was observed at least ten times. This chain links TRBV6-1 with TRBJ2-5, with 10 bases matching TRBD2. The CDR3 extends over 15 amino acids. Germline assignment: CDR1 MNHNS and CDR2 SASEGT. V dropped 10 bases and J dropped 9; count of bases not matched to a gene: 17. Here the CDR3 DNA reads TGTGCCACCTCAAAAGGAGCGGGAGGGTCCAGGGCCCAGTACTTC. Its translation is CATSKGAGGSRAQYF.

This clonotype was observed many times. The genes are TRBV18 and TRBJ2-7, with 15 positions matching TRBD2. The CDR3 loop spans 15 amino acids. V shed 3 bases and J 4 bases; nucleotides not matched to a gene: 1. The germline gives CDR1 KGHSH, CDR2 LQKENI. CDR3 sequence: CASSPGTSGRYEQYF. The CDR3 nucleotides read TGTGCCAGCTCACCCGGGACTAGCGGGAGGTACGAGCAGTACTTC.

The rearrangement uses TRBV5-1 and TRBJ2-7; possibly TRBD1 for D (5 bases). Germline-derived CDR1 and CDR2 are SGHRS and YFSETQ. V was pared by 0 bases and J by 5 bases, with 12 bases between. The CDR3 totals 14 residues. CDR3 coding DNA: TGCGCCAGCAGCTTGGGCCCGACAGCGAACGAGCAGTACTTC. This translates into CASSLGPTANEQYF.

This clonotype was counted a few times. V gene TRBV4-1 combines with J gene TRBJ2-1, with D uncertain. Germline CDR1 reads MGHRA; CDR2 reads YSYEKL. V dropped 3 bases and J dropped 0 bases, with 9 bases sitting between them. The length of the CDR3 is 15 residues. CDR3 sequence (DNA): TGCGCCAGCAGCCATATTTCGAGCTCCTACAATGAGCAGTTCTTC. Its translation: CASSHISSSYNEQFF.

The chain joins TRBV12-3 or TRBV12-4 to TRBJ2-3; 11 bases agree with TRBD2. The CDR3 runs 14 residues. The trim removed 4 bases at V and 6 bases at J, leaving 3 bases unmatched. The CDR3 region is CASSSTSGDDTQYF. CDR3 bases: TGTGCCAGCAGTTCGACTAGCGGGGACGATACGCAGTATTTT.

This clonotype was counted only a few times. The chain couples TRBV9 to TRBJ2-7; D not certain. Germline V gives CDR1 SGDLS, CDR2 YYNGEE. Trimming took 0 bases from V and 8 from J, leaving 9 bases between them. The CDR3 is made up of 12 amino acids. CDR3 loop: CASSVAESQQYF. The CDR3 nucleotides read TGTGCCAGCAGCGTAGCGGAAAGCCAGCAGTACTTC.

Ten or more counts support this clonotype. The rearrangement links TRBV7-9 to TRBJ1-3, with D uncertain. Trimming left V 8 bases short and J 4 bases short, with 12 bases between. Germline CDR1 reads SEHNR; CDR2 reads FQNEAQ (reference sequence). This CDR3 comprises 13 residues. CDR3 protein: CASGRPGGNTIYF. In nucleotides, the CDR3 is TGTGCCAGCGGACGGCCTGGGGGAAACACCATATATTTT. Complete variable domain (other parts from reference TRBV7-9 and TRBJ1-3): DTGVSQNPRHKITKRGQNVTFRCDPISEHNRLYWYRQTLGQGPEFLTYFQNEAQLEKSRLLSDRFSAERPKGSFSTLEIQRTEQGDSAMYLCASGRPGGNTIYFGEGSWLTVV.

V usage is TRBV14 and J usage is TRBJ2-1; TRBD2 matches 13 bases. CDR1 SGHDN and CDR2 FVKESK come from the germline V gene. The CDR3 contains 19 residues. V lost 3 bases, J lost 7 bases, and 15 bases stayed unmatched. The CDR3 region is CASSHFPPGLAGSWNEQFF. As DNA, the CDR3 is TGTGCCAGCAGCCATTTCCCCCCGGGACTAGCGGGAAGCTGGAATGAGCAGTTCTTC.

This clonotype was counted a few times. The V and J genes are TRBV10-3 and TRBJ2-7; 7 positions match TRBD2. The CDR3 extends over 15 amino acids. The V segment lost 8 bases and the J segment 6 bases; nucleotides outside the gene matches: 16. Germline assignment: CDR1 ENHRY and CDR2 SYGVKD. CDR3 nucleotides: TGTGCCATCCGATCGGGGCCTACCACGGGGGGCGAGCAGTACTTC. It specifies CAIRSGPTTGGEQYF.